These 30 T cell receptor beta chains were sequenced from one sample in a study of control samples from healthy donors and cancer patients (TCRdb year 2020). The method behind the library was the immunoSEQ multiplex PCR assay. Entries here come from immuneACCESS through TCRdb and include only in-frame sequences with V and J called. Some clones fail to appear in such tables; in the studies checked, an unresolved V gene covers under half of the shortfall, and the cause of the remainder is unknown. The sample table shows 70,000 to 95,000 clones, and approximately 94% are seen once. The ten largest clones represent roughly 1.3% of the sample. The specimen was PBMCs. The source of these receptors is a woman between 40 and 50 years old with lung cancer.

The table lists this clone with a few counts. The chain joins TRBV7-9 to TRBJ2-7; TRBD1 agrees at 7 bases. There are 14 residues in the CDR3. The germline CDR1 and CDR2 sequences are SEHNR and FQNEAQ (reference sequence). Losses at the gene ends were 5 bases for V and 3 bases for J; bases not matched to a gene: 7. DNA for the CDR3: TGTGCCAGCAGCGCATGGGACAGAAACTACGAGCAGTACTTC. This encodes CASSAWDRNYEQYF.

This clone occurred a few times. This chain joins TRBV24-1 and TRBJ2-1; TRBD1 or TRBD2 may be the D gene (5 bases each). The V end lost 7 bases, the J end lost 9 bases, and 12 bases lay between the germline ends. Germline V lookup: CDR1 KGHDR, CDR2 SFDVKD. This CDR3 has 12 residues. The DNA for the CDR3 is TGTGCCACCAGCCGAGGGGTAGGTGAGCAGTTCTTC. Encoded protein: CATSRGVGEQFF.

V gene TRBV29-1 combines with J gene TRBJ1-2; no reliable D call. Germline V gene sequence: CDR1 SQVTM, CDR2 ANQGSEA. V dropped 6 bases and J dropped 5 bases, with 16 bases sitting between them. The CDR3 extends over 13 amino acids. In DNA form, the CDR3 reads TGCAGCGTCCCGGAGGGTGGTGAATATGGCTACACCTTC. Amino acids: CSVPEGGEYGYTF.

The rearrangement links TRBV28 to TRBJ1-2; 9 bases agree with TRBD1. Germline CDR1 and CDR2: MDHEN and SYDVKM. This CDR3 region has 17 residues. V gave up 5 bases and J gave up 6 bases; unmatched junction bases: 16. The CDR3 bases are TGTGCCAGCAGTCCGGGCCACTATAAGACAGGGGGGCATGGCTACACCTTC. Translation: CASSPGHYKTGGHGYTF.

V and J are TRBV7-2 and TRBJ2-5; D is unclear. Germline V gene lookup returns CDR1 SGHTA and CDR2 FQGNSA. The CDR3 loop spans 16 amino acids. With 5 bases removed from V and 2 bases from J, the gap between germline ends came to 18 bases. The CDR3 loop reads CASSHGSREGQETQYF. CDR3 coding DNA: TGTGCCAGCAGCCACGGATCTAGAGAAGGGCAAGAGACCCAGTACTTC.

The chain combines TRBV19 with TRBJ2-1; D remains unclear. The CDR3 is made up of 14 amino acids. Between the trimmed V and J ends, which lost 7 bases and 0 bases, there was a span of 10 bases. Looked up from germline, CDR1 is LNHDA and CDR2 is SQIVND (reference sequence). CDR3 sequence reads: CASNPSSSYNEQFF. The DNA of the CDR3 is TGTGCCAGTAACCCCTCGAGCTCCTACAATGAGCAGTTCTTC.

The rearrangement uses TRBV11-3 and TRBJ2-1, with no clear D. The V gene's germline CDR1 is SGHNT and CDR2 YENEEA. This CDR3 region has 14 residues. Between the trimmed V and J ends, which lost 0 bases and 6 bases, there was a span of 9 bases. The CDR3 nucleotides are TGTGCCAGCAGCTTAGAGGTTGGGTTCAATGAGCAGTTCTTC. It encodes CASSLEVGFNEQFF.

The genes are TRBV5-1 and TRBJ1-6; TRBD1 might be the D (5 bases). CDR3 size: 14 residues. CDR1 is SGHRS, CDR2 YFSETQ, per germline. The V end was cut by 1 base, the J end by 4 bases, with 6 bases between. Written as DNA, the CDR3 is TGCGCCAGCAGCTTGCAGGGTTATAATTCACCCCTCCACTTT. It encodes CASSLQGYNSPLHF.

The rearrangement uses TRBV7-9 and TRBJ1-4, with TRBD1 identical over 8 bases. Germline lookup yields CDR1 SEHNR and CDR2 FQNEAQ (reference sequence). The V gene end was trimmed by 4 bases and the J gene end by 8 bases; junction bases not matched to a gene: 9. The CDR3 consists of 15 residues. Here the CDR3 reads CASSSGTGGREKLFF. Written as DNA, the CDR3 is TGTGCCAGCAGCTCGGGGACAGGAGGGCGGGAAAAACTGTTTTTT.

V gene TRBV5-1 combines with J gene TRBJ2-3, with TRBD1 identical over 9 bases. V gave up 2 bases and J gave up 5 bases; unmatched junction bases: 3. The CDR3 is made up of 14 amino acids. Germline CDR1 reads SGHRS; CDR2 reads YFSETQ. CDR3 nucleotides: TGCGCCAGCAGCTTACAGGGGGCGGGAGATACGCAGTATTTT. This encodes CASSLQGAGDTQYF.

The sample holds one count of this clone. The CDR3 DNA reads TGTGCCAGCAGTTTAGGGACCGGGTTTTTCGAGCAGTACTTC. This codes for CASSLGTGFFEQYF. This rearrangement joins TRBV28 to TRBJ2-7; D is perhaps TRBD1 or TRBD2 (5 bases each). Germline V gives CDR1 MDHEN, CDR2 SYDVKM. This CDR3 region has 14 residues. The germline V and J ends were trimmed by 2 bases and 6 bases, with 14 bases remaining between them.

The chain recombines TRBV5-1 with TRBJ1-3; 7 bases map to TRBD1. This CDR3 is built from 16 residues. V gave up 4 bases and J gave up 2 bases; unmatched junction bases: 9. The V gene's germline CDR1 is SGHRS and CDR2 YFSETQ. The CDR3 DNA sequence: TGCGCCAGCAGCGATTTCAGGGGGGGCACTGGAAACACCATATATTTT. It translates to CASSDFRGGTGNTIYF.

This rearrangement joins TRBV5-1 to TRBJ2-1, with TRBD1 matching 9 bases. V shed 4 bases and J 2 bases; nucleotides not matched to a gene: 4. CDR3 length: 15 residues. Germline values: CDR1 SGHRS, CDR2 YFSETQ. The chain's CDR3 is CASSLGTGPYNEQFF. As DNA, the CDR3 is TGCGCCAGCAGCCTAGGGACAGGGCCCTACAATGAGCAGTTCTTC. Full variable domain (rest looked up from reference TRBV5-1 and TRBJ2-1): KAGVTQTPRYLIKTRGQQVTLSCSPISGHRSVSWYQQTPGQGLQFLFEYFSETQRNKGNFPGRFSGRQFSNSRSEMNVSTLELGDSALYLCASSLGTGPYNEQFFGPGTRLTVL.

On this clone: An end of the junction differs from the germline gene, which may be a read error. Additional DNA sequences in this sample encode the identical CDR3. The J gene is TRBJ2-1, the V gene TRBV5-1; no clear D. The germline CDR1 and CDR2 sequences are SGHRS and YFSETQ. The CDR3 extends over 13 amino acids. The CDR3 DNA is TGTGCCAGCCAGAATCCAATCTACAATGAGCAGTTCTTC. This encodes CASQNPIYNEQFF.

This sequence joins TRBV5-1 and TRBJ1-2; no clear D gene. CDR1 and CDR2 (germline): SGHRS, YFSETQ. V lost 3 bases, J lost 6 bases, and 15 bases lay in between. This CDR3 is built from 14 residues. The CDR3 spells CASSSLGGHDGYTF. The CDR3 nucleotides read TGCGCCAGCAGCTCGTTGGGAGGGCACGATGGCTACACCTTC. Looking up the rest from reference TRBV5-1 and TRBJ1-2 gives the full variable domain: KAGVTQTPRYLIKTRGQQVTLSCSPISGHRSVSWYQQTPGQGLQFLFEYFSETQRNKGNFPGRFSGRQFSNSRSEMNVSTLELGDSALYLCASSSLGGHDGYTFGSGTRLTVV.

This sequence joins TRBV4-2 and TRBJ1-1; 11 nucleotides match TRBD1. Germline V lookup: CDR1 LGHNA, CDR2 YNFKEQ. After removal of 1 base from V and 0 bases from J, the junction contained 4 bases not matched to a gene. This CDR3 spans 17 amino acids. The CDR3 DNA is TGTGCCAGCAGCCAAGGGTGGACAGGGGGCGTGAACACTGAAGCTTTCTTT. It encodes CASSQGWTGGVNTEAFF.

The CDR3 DNA is TGTGCCAGCTCACCTCCTTCCGGGACAGTAAACACTGAAGCTTTCTTT. Translated: CASSPPSGTVNTEAFF. The V and J genes are TRBV18 and TRBJ1-1; 7 bases align to TRBD1. The trim removed 3 bases at V and 2 bases at J, leaving 9 bases unmatched. This CDR3 has 16 amino acids. Per germline, CDR1 KGHSH and CDR2 LQKENI.

In this sample, this clone turned up once. The V call is TRBV29-1, the J call TRBJ1-2, with D perhaps TRBD1 (5 bases). CDR3 length equals 15 residues. Trimming removed 0 bases at V and 5 bases at J, with 16 bases between. CDR1 and CDR2 from the germline V gene are SQVTM and ANQGSEA. The CDR3 DNA reads as TGCAGCGTTGAAGATCCCGGCAGGGTAGTGTATGGCTACACCTTC. Its protein is CSVEDPGRVVYGYTF. Together with reference TRBV29-1 and TRBJ1-2, the CDR3 gives the full variable domain: SAVISQKPSRDICQRGTSLTIQCQVDSQVTMMFWYRQQPGQSLTLIATANQGSEATYESGFVIDKFPISRPNLTFSTLTVSNMSPEDSSIYLCSVEDPGRVVYGYTFGSGTRLTVV.

V usage is TRBV6-1 and J usage is TRBJ1-5; D gene unclear. Germline V gives CDR1 MNHNS, CDR2 SASEGT. The CDR3 runs to 13 residues. Trimming removed 3 bases at V and 11 bases at J, with 14 bases between. The CDR3 loop is CASSDTPGRSQHF. The CDR3 DNA sequence: TGTGCCAGCAGTGACACCCCCGGTAGGTCCCAGCATTTT.

CDR3 DNA sequence: TGTGCCAGTAGTATTGGACAGGGTTACTACGAGCAGTACTTC. Translation gives CASSIGQGYYEQYF. The chain uses TRBV19 and TRBJ2-7; TRBD1 agrees at 8 bases. J lost 3 bases, V lost 3 bases, and 4 bases had no gene match. The germline gives CDR1 LNHDA, CDR2 SQIVND (reference sequence). The CDR3 contains 14 residues.

The chain employs TRBV12-3 or TRBV12-4 and TRBJ1-1, with D uncertain. The V gene lost 8 bases and the J gene lost 4 bases, with 8 bases spanning the gap. The CDR3 has 11 residues. The CDR3 DNA sequence: TGTGCCAGCGGTGCCCGCACTGAAGCTTTCTTT. This gives the protein CASGARTEAFF.

The chain links TRBV6-5 to TRBJ2-3; no clear D gene. With 5 bases removed from V and 0 bases from J, the gap between germline ends came to 9 bases. Germline CDR1 is MNHEY and CDR2 is SVGAGI. This CDR3 is built from 14 residues. CDR3 sequence reads: CASSTSTSTDTQYF. CDR3 nucleotides: TGTGCCAGCAGTACATCGACTAGCACAGATACGCAGTATTTT.

This chain uses TRBV28 with TRBJ1-5; D unclear. Trimming took off 6 bases at V and 0 bases at J, with 9 bases between the two ends. This CDR3 spans 14 amino acids. The germline CDR1 and CDR2 sequences are MDHEN and SYDVKM. CDR3 region: CASRPDGSNQPQHF. The CDR3 DNA sequence: TGTGCCAGCAGGCCAGACGGTAGCAATCAGCCCCAGCATTTT.

The gene calls are TRBV15 and TRBJ2-2; tentatively, D is TRBD2 (6 bases). Germline CDR1 and CDR2: LNHNV and YYDKDF (reference sequence). The CDR3 loop spans 16 amino acids. V lost 3 bases and J 6 bases, leaving 17 bases between the germline ends. The CDR3 sequence: CATSSVGWAGPGELFF. As DNA, the CDR3 is TGTGCCACCAGCAGCGTAGGATGGGCGGGGCCCGGGGAGCTGTTTTTT.

The chain uses TRBV4-2 and TRBJ1-1; D possibly corresponds to TRBD1 (5 bases). Germline V lookup: CDR1 LGHNA, CDR2 YNFKEQ. The CDR3 has 20 amino acids. V gave up 0 bases and J gave up 3 bases, with 26 bases separating them. The chain's CDR3 is CASSQDLSGTGPGWDTEAFF. The CDR3 DNA sequence: TGTGCCAGCAGCCAAGATCTTTCCGGGACGGGACCCGGCTGGGACACTGAAGCTTTCTTT.

The rearrangement uses TRBV7-9 and TRBJ2-7; D may correspond to TRBD1 or TRBD2 (5 bases each). Deletions cut 1 base from V and 2 bases from J, with 12 bases between. The CDR3 sequence is 15 residues long. Germline CDR1 and CDR2: SEHNR and FQNEAQ (reference sequence). CDR3 region: CASSLVSGTTYEQYF. In DNA form, the CDR3 reads TGTGCCAGCAGCTTAGTGTCAGGGACCACCTACGAGCAGTACTTC.

V usage is TRBV2 and J usage is TRBJ1-1, with 9 bases matching TRBD1. The ends lost 6 bases at V and 8 bases at J; junction bases unmatched: 4. The CDR3 runs to 12 residues. Germline V gene data show CDR1 as SNHLY and CDR2 as FYNNEI. The CDR3 nucleotides read TGTGCCAGCAGCCAGGACAGGGGAGAAGCTTTCTTT. This translates into CASSQDRGEAFF.

The chain joins TRBV20-1 to TRBJ2-2; TRBD1 is a possible D gene (5 bases). Trimming left V 8 bases short and J 3 bases short, with 7 bases between. Looked up from germline, CDR1 is DFQATT and CDR2 is SNEGSKA (reference sequence). CDR3 length: 11 amino acids. CDR3: CSSGYTGELFF. CDR3 sequence (DNA): TGCAGTTCAGGGTACACCGGGGAGCTGTTTTTT.

The chain uses TRBV27 and TRBJ1-6, with D unclear. Between the trimmed V and J ends, which lost 8 bases and 6 bases, there was a span of 11 bases. In germline, CDR1 is MNHEY, CDR2 SMNVEV (reference sequence). The CDR3 spans 13 residues. The CDR3 is CASGLGSNSPLHF. CDR3 sequence (DNA): TGTGCCAGCGGTCTGGGGAGTAATTCACCCCTCCACTTT.

The genes are TRBV7-9 and TRBJ2-1; 10 bases are a match to TRBD1. The CDR3 has 16 amino acids. V was clipped by 5 bases and J by 8 bases; unmatched bases: 12. CDR1 is SEHNR, CDR2 FQNEAQ, per germline (reference sequence). DNA of the CDR3: TGTGCCAGCAGCCGTCGACCGGGACAGGGGAACGATGAGCAGTTCTTC. It translates to CASSRRPGQGNDEQFF.